This TCR beta chain was sequenced in a study of early T cells in non-severe SARS-CoV-2 infection. Trimming cost V 1 base and J 3 bases, with 13 bases left between them. The CDR3 spans 15 residues. Germline V lookup: CDR1 SGHAT, CDR2 FQNNGV. Molecules of cDNA were individually given unique molecular identifiers that were attached to them. TCRdb called the 5' RACE reads again in MiXCR, with one record for every CDR3 protein. Seen here are more than 65,000 distinct CDR3 sequences, 4.6% observed once, and the top ten hold about 3.6%. This clonotype was counted at least ten times. This TCR was sampled from an adult who was a healthcare worker with PCR-confirmed SARS-CoV-2 infection or an uninfected control (not recorded which). The donor label of this sample is uncertain. The chain has TRBV11-2 and TRBJ2-7, with no clear D. Sequencing was performed on whole blood, taken at baseline. Written as DNA, the CDR3 is TGTGCCAGCAGCTTAGCTGCGGAGCTGGGCTACGAGCAGTACTTC. Translation gives CASSLAAELGYEQYF. The full variable domain, in which reference TRBV11-2 and TRBJ2-7 provide the parts outside the CDR3, is EAGVAQSPRYKIIEKRQSVAFWCNPISGHATLYWYQQILGQGPKLLIQFQNNGVVDDSQLPKDRFSAERLKGVDSTLKIQPAKLEDSAVYLCASSLAAELGYEQYFGPGTRLTVT.